This TCR beta chain derives from a study of OX40 agonist ivuxolimab in advanced cancers. As for the study in general: Patients took ivuxolimab, an agonistic anti-OX40 (CD134) antibody. Dose-escalation cases comprised hepatocellular carcinoma, melanoma, renal cell or head and neck cancer. Findings and caveats of the study: Some of the lowest clonal expansion was seen in partial responders at 0.1-3.0 mg/kg. Expanded clones belonging to CD8+ T cells outnumbered, on average, those of CD4+.

The CDR3 loop spans 11 amino acids. Germline V gene sequence: CDR1 SEHNR, CDR2 FQNEAQ (reference sequence). Trimming removed 8 bases from V and 7 bases from J, with 8 bases in between. Some clones are missing from TCRdb's copy, which holds only in-frame ones; the method was immunoSEQ multiplex PCR. Among about 79,000 clones listed, around 94% were seen once. A word on this clone: What it binds is not known.

The TCR was taken from an adult with an advanced solid tumor such as melanoma, head and neck, liver or kidney cancer. The chain uses TRBV7-9 and TRBJ2-2; D not certain. The material sequenced was CD4+ or CD8+ T cells sorted from blood, taken in a trial of the OX40 agonist ivuxolimab. Here the CDR3 reads CASSRSGELFF. CDR3 nucleotides: TGTGCCAGCTCTCGAAGCGGGGAGCTGTTTTTT.